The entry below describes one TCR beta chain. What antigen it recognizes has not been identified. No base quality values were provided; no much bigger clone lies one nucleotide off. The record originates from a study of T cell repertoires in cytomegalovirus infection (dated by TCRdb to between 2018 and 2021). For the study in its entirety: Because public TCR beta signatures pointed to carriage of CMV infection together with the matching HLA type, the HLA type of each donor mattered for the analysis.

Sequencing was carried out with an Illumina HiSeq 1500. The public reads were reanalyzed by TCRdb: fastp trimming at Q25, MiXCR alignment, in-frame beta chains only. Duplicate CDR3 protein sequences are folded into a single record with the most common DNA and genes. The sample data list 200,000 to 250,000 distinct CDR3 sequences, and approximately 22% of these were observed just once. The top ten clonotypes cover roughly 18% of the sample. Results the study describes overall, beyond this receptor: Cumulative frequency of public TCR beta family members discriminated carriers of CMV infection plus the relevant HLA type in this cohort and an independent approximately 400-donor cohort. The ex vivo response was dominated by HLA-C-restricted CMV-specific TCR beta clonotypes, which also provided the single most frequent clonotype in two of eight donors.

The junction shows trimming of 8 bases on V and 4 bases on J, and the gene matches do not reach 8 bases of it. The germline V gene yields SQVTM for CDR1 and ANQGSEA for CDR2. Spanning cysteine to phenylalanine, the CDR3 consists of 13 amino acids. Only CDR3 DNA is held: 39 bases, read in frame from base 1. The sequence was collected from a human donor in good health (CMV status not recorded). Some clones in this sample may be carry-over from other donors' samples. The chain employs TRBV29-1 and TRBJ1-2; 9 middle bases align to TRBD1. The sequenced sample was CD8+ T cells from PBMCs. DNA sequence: TGCAGCTTTAGGACAGGGGAGGGCTATGGCTACACCTTC. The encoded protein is CSFRTGEGYGYTF.